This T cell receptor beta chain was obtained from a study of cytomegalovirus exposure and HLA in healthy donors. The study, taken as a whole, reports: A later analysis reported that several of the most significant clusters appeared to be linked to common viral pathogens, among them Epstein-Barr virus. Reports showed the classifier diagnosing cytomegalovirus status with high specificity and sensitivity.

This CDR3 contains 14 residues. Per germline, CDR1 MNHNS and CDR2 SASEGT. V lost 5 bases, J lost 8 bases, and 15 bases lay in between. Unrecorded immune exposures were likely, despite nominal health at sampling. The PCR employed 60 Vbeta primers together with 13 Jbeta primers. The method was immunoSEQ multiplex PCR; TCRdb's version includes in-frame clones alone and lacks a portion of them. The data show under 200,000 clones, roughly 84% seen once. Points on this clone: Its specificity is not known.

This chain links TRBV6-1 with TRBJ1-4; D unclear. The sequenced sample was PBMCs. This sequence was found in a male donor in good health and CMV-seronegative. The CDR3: CASSPQPPWEKLFF. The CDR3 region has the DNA TGTGCCAGCAGTCCACAGCCACCGTGGGAAAAACTGTTTTTT.